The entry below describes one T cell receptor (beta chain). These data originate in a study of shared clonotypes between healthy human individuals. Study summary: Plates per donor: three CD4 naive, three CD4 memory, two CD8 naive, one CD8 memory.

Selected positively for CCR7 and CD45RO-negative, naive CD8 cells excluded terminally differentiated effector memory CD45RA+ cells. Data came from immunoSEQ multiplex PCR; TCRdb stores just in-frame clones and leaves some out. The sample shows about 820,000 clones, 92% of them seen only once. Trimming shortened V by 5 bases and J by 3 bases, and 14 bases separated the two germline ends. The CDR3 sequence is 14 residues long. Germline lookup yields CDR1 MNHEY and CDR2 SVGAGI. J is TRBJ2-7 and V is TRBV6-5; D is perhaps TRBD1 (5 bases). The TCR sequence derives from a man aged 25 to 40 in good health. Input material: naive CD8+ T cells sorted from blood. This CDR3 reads CASSTSTVGYEQYF. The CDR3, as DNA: TGTGCCAGCAGTACCTCGACAGTTGGCTACGAGCAGTACTTC.